These 21 T cell receptor beta chains were all obtained from the same sample, sequenced in a study of vaccination effects on CD4 cells after COVID-19. Libraries were prepared by immunoSEQ multiplex PCR; TCRdb keeps only in-frame clonotypes and omits some of them. The table has approximately 47,000 clones, about 70% seen once. These receptors' targets are unknown. Following a roughly ten-day culture, CD4+ T cells were purified. Sequencing was performed on CD4+ T cells from PBMCs cultured without peptide, taken before COVID-19 vaccination. The receptors here all came from a human donor who had a prior SARS-CoV-2 infection.

The chain couples TRBV5-1 to TRBJ2-1, with 13 nucleotides matching TRBD2. The CDR3 is 17 residues long. Germline trimming cut 8 bases from V and 9 bases from J; bases unmatched to any gene: 17. CDR1 is SGHRS, CDR2 YFSETQ, per germline. CDR3 amino acids: CASGEELGLAGKGEQFF. The CDR3 DNA reads as TGCGCCAGTGGAGAGGAGTTGGGACTAGCGGGAAAGGGTGAGCAGTTCTTC.

The rearrangement links TRBV19 to TRBJ1-4; D may be TRBD1 (5 bases). The germline V gene encodes CDR1 LNHDA and CDR2 SQIVND (reference sequence). Trimming shortened V by 6 bases and J by 7 bases, and 15 bases separated the two germline ends. CDR3 size: 14 residues. Here the CDR3 DNA reads TGTGCCAGTAGAGACGGGACCGCGACTGAAAAACTGTTTTTT. Translated: CASRDGTATEKLFF.

This sequence joins TRBV19 and TRBJ1-4; 7 nucleotides agree with TRBD1. The length of the CDR3 is 14 residues. The V segment lost 10 bases and the J segment 6 bases; nucleotides outside the gene matches: 11. Germline loops: CDR1 LNHDA, CDR2 SQIVND (reference sequence). CDR3 region: CATGQGGEDEKLFF. The CDR3 DNA reads as TGTGCCACGGGCCAGGGGGGGGAGGATGAAAAACTGTTTTTT.

The chain couples TRBV7-3 to TRBJ1-1; TRBD1 agrees at 7 bases. This CDR3 has 13 residues. Germline V CDR1 and CDR2: SGHTA, FQGTGA. V shed 4 bases, J shed 5 bases, and the junction held 4 bases outside the gene matches. The CDR3 DNA is TGTGCCAGCAGCTCTACAGGGGAGACTGAAGCTTTCTTT. It encodes CASSSTGETEAFF.

The J gene is TRBJ1-3, the V gene TRBV19; 8 positions agree with TRBD1. Germline V gene data show CDR1 as LNHDA and CDR2 as SQIVND (reference sequence). The V and J ends lost 6 bases and 2 bases, in that order; junction bases with no gene match: 3. The CDR3 extends over 14 amino acids. The CDR3 here is CASRRTGTGNTIYF. The CDR3 DNA reads TGTGCCAGTAGACGGACAGGGACTGGAAACACCATATATTTT.

V gene TRBV9 combines with J gene TRBJ2-3; TRBD1 matches 8 bases. V lost 2 bases, J lost 2 bases, and 4 bases stayed unmatched. Germline CDR1 and CDR2: SGDLS and YYNGEE. This CDR3 spans 15 amino acids. The DNA for the CDR3 is TGTGCCAGCAGCGTTGGACAGGGACTCACAGATACGCAGTATTTT. This encodes CASSVGQGLTDTQYF.

This clone has just a few counts. V gene TRBV5-1 combines with J gene TRBJ1-6, with a weak D call TRBD1 (6 bases). V shed 0 bases and J shed 6 bases, with 10 bases lying between them. The CDR3 runs 15 residues. Germline CDR1 is SGHRS and CDR2 is YFSETQ. The CDR3 DNA follows: TGCGCCAGCAGCTTGGTACAGGGCCTTAATTCACCCCTCCACTTT. This sequence encodes CASSLVQGLNSPLHF.

J is TRBJ2-3 and V is TRBV15, with D possibly being TRBD1 or TRBD2 (5 bases each). The CDR3 extends over 16 amino acids. Germline lookup yields CDR1 LNHNV and CDR2 YYDKDF (reference sequence). Trimming pared 0 bases from V and 4 bases from J, leaving 14 bases between. CDR3 DNA: TGTGCCACCAGCAGAGATAGAGGGGCCCAAGCAGATACGCAGTATTTT. Translated, it gives CATSRDRGAQADTQYF. Using reference TRBV15 and TRBJ2-3 for the parts outside the CDR3, the full variable domain is DAMVIQNPRYQVTQFGKPVTLSCSQTLNHNVMYWYQQKSSQAPKLLFHYYDKDFNNEADTPDNFQSRRPNTSFCFLDIRSPGLGDTAMYLCATSRDRGAQADTQYFGPGTRLTVL.

The rearrangement joins TRBV5-1 to TRBJ2-7; 9 nucleotides agree with TRBD1. Unmatched junction bases numbered 2, after V lost 1 base and J lost 3 bases. The germline V gene encodes CDR1 SGHRS and CDR2 YFSETQ. The CDR3 runs to 14 residues. The CDR3 DNA sequence: TGCGCCAGCAGCTTGACGGGACAGGGCTACGAGCAGTACTTC. Encoded protein: CASSLTGQGYEQYF.

The chain uses TRBV27 and TRBJ2-3; D is perhaps TRBD2 (5 bases). V lost 7 bases and J lost 6, with 20 bases in between. CDR1 and CDR2 from the germline V gene are MNHEY and SMNVEV (reference sequence). This CDR3 has 15 residues. CDR3 protein: CASTKSFSGLDTQYF. The CDR3 DNA is TGTGCCAGCACGAAAAGTTTTTCCGGACTGGATACGCAGTATTTT.

V and J are TRBV5-1 and TRBJ1-1, with 9 bases fitting TRBD1. With V trimmed by 4 bases and J by 0 bases, 4 bases remained unmatched. CDR1 is SGHRS and CDR2 is YFSETQ in the germline V gene. The CDR3 contains 15 residues. The CDR3 sequence is CASSPGQGMNTEAFF. Here the CDR3 DNA reads TGCGCCAGCAGCCCCGGACAGGGGATGAACACTGAAGCTTTCTTT. Drawing the rest from reference TRBV5-1 and TRBJ1-1, the complete variable domain is KAGVTQTPRYLIKTRGQQVTLSCSPISGHRSVSWYQQTPGQGLQFLFEYFSETQRNKGNFPGRFSGRQFSNSRSEMNVSTLELGDSALYLCASSPGQGMNTEAFFGQGTRLTVV.

The rearrangement uses TRBV12-3 or TRBV12-4 and TRBJ2-5; 8 bases line up with TRBD2. Trimming took 8 bases from V and 3 from J; bases not matched to a gene: 5. CDR3 length: 13 residues. The CDR3 spells CASGRGAEETQYF. The CDR3 DNA is TGTGCCAGCGGGCGGGGGGCCGAAGAGACCCAGTACTTC.

The CDR3 DNA reads TGTGCCACCAGCAGAGGCGCTAGCGGGATATTAACCGGGGAGCTGTTTTTT. Protein: CATSRGASGILTGELFF. The J gene is TRBJ2-2, the V gene TRBV15; 9 nucleotides match TRBD2. After removal of 1 base from V and 5 bases from J, the junction contained 8 bases not matched to a gene. CDR3 length: 17 residues. CDR1 is LNHNV and CDR2 is YYDKDF in the germline V gene (reference sequence).

The CDR3 region is CASSRSASEGETQYF. For the CDR3, the DNA is TGTGCCAGCAGCCGTAGTGCTAGCGAGGGGGAGACCCAGTACTTC. V usage is TRBV7-2 and J usage is TRBJ2-5; a possible D gene is TRBD2 (6 bases). Germline CDR1 is SGHTA and CDR2 is FQGNSA. The CDR3 totals 15 residues. Trimming shortened V by 5 bases and J by 5 bases, and 18 bases separated the two germline ends.

The V call is TRBV5-6, the J call TRBJ1-4; D remains ambiguous. Looked up from germline, CDR1 is SGHDT and CDR2 is YYEEEE. V lost 4 bases and J 4 bases, leaving 17 bases between the germline ends. The CDR3 runs to 16 residues. The CDR3 loop reads CASSRTSGVGNEKLFF. CDR3 in DNA: TGTGCCAGCAGCCGGACGTCTGGGGTTGGTAATGAAAAACTGTTTTTT.

This clone was detected once. The chain is built from TRBV2 and TRBJ1-5; maybe TRBD1 (6 bases). The CDR3 extends over 15 amino acids. The germline V and J ends were trimmed by 8 bases and 6 bases, with 20 bases remaining between them. The V gene's germline CDR1 is SNHLY and CDR2 FYNNEI. CDR3 DNA sequence: TGTGCCAGCGCACTTCGGGACACCGATTTTCAGCCCCAGCATTTT. This encodes CASALRDTDFQPQHF. Using reference TRBV2 and TRBJ1-5 for the parts outside the CDR3, the full variable domain is EPEVTQTPSHQVTQMGQEVILRCVPISNHLYFYWYRQILGQKVEFLVSFYNNEISEKSEIFDDQFSVERPDGSNFTLKIRSTKLEDSAMYFCASALRDTDFQPQHFGDGTRLSIL.

The chain is built from TRBV10-1 and TRBJ2-6, with 10 bases fitting TRBD2. Germline trimming cut 3 bases from V and 3 bases from J; bases unmatched to any gene: 14. Germline loops: CDR1 WNHNN, CDR2 SYGVQD (reference sequence). The CDR3 runs to 20 residues. CDR3 in amino acids: CASSEDSYALAGDGANVLTF. As DNA, the CDR3 is TGCGCCAGCAGTGAAGATTCTTACGCGCTAGCGGGAGATGGGGCCAACGTCCTGACTTTC.

The chain is built from TRBV5-1 and TRBJ2-5; the match to TRBD2 covers 7 bases. From germline, CDR1 is SGHRS and CDR2 YFSETQ. The CDR3 is 14 amino acids. Trimming at V came to 4 bases and at J to 2 bases, leaving 5 bases not matched to a gene. CDR3 sequence reads: CASSAGTTQETQYF. The CDR3 DNA follows: TGCGCCAGCAGCGCCGGGACTACTCAAGAGACCCAGTACTTC.

This clone has just one count. CDR3 residues: CASSLALGADGYTF. In nucleotides, the CDR3 is TGCGCCAGCAGCTTGGCATTAGGGGCGGATGGCTACACCTTC. This chain links TRBV5-1 with TRBJ1-2, with D perhaps TRBD1 (5 bases). In germline, CDR1 is SGHRS, CDR2 YFSETQ. This CDR3 contains 14 residues. V was shortened by 0 bases and J by 6 bases, with 12 bases between the two germline ends.

The V and J genes are TRBV7-3 and TRBJ2-4; TRBD2 aligns across 7 bases. CDR3 size: 21 residues. With 1 base clipped from V and 2 bases from J, the junction kept 20 bases outside the gene matches. Germline CDR1 SGHTA, CDR2 FQGTGA. The CDR3 sequence is CASSLKGPGRGSGETKNIQYF. CDR3 DNA sequence: TGTGCCAGCAGCTTAAAAGGCCCGGGGCGGGGGAGCGGGGAAACCAAAAACATTCAGTACTTC.

V and J are TRBV2 and TRBJ2-3; 10 nucleotides line up with TRBD2. J was trimmed by 5 bases and V by 7 bases; bases with no gene match: 3. This CDR3 comprises 13 residues. Germline V gene sequence: CDR1 SNHLY, CDR2 FYNNEI. CDR3 in DNA: TGTGCCAGCAACAGACTAGCGGGAGATACGCAGTATTTT. Translating gives CASNRLAGDTQYF. Combining the CDR3 with reference TRBV2 and TRBJ2-3 gives the whole variable domain EPEVTQTPSHQVTQMGQEVILRCVPISNHLYFYWYRQILGQKVEFLVSFYNNEISEKSEIFDDQFSVERPDGSNFTLKIRSTKLEDSAMYFCASNRLAGDTQYFGPGTRLTVL.